This T cell receptor beta chain is from a study of breast tumors, draining lymph nodes, adjacent tissues. Study outcomes and limitations: Most tumor T cells seemingly derive from lymph node, then expand in tumor. Tumors had less TCR diversity than lymph nodes, more than nontumor tissue. Tumor and nontumor repertoires were significantly more similar in luminal-like than in basal-like breast cancer.

Samples came from axillary lymph nodes draining the breast cancer. This clonotype was seen at least ten times. Its antigen is currently unknown. TCRdb passed the multiplex PCR reads through MiXCR, listing each CDR3 protein once. The sample has roughly 100,000 distinct CDR3 sequences, under 40% seen once. The sequence derives from a female donor with breast cancer. Some clones in this sample may be carry-over from other donors' samples. The sample consisted of axillary lymph node tissue.

CDR3 in DNA: TGTGCCAGCAGCTTTCTGCCGGGACTAGCGGGAGGGCCCGGCACAGATACGCAGTATTTT. Protein sequence: CASSFLPGLAGGPGTDTQYF. The rearrangement links TRBV7-9 to TRBJ2-3, with TRBD2 identical over 16 bases. CDR3 length: 20 residues. V was clipped by 3 bases and J by 1 base; unmatched bases: 10. Germline V gene sequence: CDR1 SEHNR, CDR2 FQNEAQ (reference sequence).